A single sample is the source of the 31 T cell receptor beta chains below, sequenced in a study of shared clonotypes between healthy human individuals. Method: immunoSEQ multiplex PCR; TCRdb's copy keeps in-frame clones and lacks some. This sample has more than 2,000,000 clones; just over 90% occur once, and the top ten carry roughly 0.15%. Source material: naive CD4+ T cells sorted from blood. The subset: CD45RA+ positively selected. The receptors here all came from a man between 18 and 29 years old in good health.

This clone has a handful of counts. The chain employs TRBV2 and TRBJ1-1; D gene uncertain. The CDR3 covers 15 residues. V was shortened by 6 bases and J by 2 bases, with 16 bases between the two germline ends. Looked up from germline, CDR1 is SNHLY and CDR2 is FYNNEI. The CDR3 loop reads CASRIDTNLNTEAFF. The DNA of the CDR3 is TGTGCCAGCAGAATCGACACCAACCTAAACACTGAAGCTTTCTTT.

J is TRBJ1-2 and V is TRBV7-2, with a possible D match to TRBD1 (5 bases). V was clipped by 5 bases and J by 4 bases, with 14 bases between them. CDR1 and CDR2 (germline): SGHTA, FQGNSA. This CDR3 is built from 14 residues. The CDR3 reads CASSGGATGYGYTF. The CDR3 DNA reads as TGTGCCAGCAGCGGCGGGGCGACGGGCTATGGCTACACCTTC.

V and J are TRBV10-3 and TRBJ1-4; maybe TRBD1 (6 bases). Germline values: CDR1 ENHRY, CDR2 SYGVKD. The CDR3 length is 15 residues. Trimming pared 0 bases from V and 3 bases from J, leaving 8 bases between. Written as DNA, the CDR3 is TGTGCCATCAGTGAGTCTGGACAGCCTAATGAAAAACTGTTTTTT. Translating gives CAISESGQPNEKLFF.

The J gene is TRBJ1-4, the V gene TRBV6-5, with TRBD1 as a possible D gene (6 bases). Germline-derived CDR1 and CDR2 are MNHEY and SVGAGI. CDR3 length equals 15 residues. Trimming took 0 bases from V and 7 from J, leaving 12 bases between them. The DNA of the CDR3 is TGTGCCAGCAGTTACTCGGGGGGGGGCGGTGAAAAACTGTTTTTT. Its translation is CASSYSGGGGEKLFF.

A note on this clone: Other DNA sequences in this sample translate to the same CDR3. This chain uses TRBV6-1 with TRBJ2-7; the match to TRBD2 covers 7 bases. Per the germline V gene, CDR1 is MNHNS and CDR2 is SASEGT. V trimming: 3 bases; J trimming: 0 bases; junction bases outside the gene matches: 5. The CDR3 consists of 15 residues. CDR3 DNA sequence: TGTGCCAGCAGTGAGCCGGGAGGAAGCTCCTACGAGCAGTACTTC. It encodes CASSEPGGSSYEQYF.

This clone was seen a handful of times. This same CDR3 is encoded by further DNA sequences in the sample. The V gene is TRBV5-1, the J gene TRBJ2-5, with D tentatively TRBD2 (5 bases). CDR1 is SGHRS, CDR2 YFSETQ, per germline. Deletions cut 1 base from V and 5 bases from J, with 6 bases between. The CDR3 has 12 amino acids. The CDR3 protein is CASSLPGETQYF. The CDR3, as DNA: TGCGCCAGCAGCTTGCCGGGGGAGACCCAGTACTTC.

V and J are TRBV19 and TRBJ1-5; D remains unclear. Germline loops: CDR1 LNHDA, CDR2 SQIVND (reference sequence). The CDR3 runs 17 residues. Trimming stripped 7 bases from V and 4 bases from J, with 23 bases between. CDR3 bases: TGTGCCAGTACCTCCCGAGGGTTACAGCTCATTAATCAGCCCCAGCATTTT. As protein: CASTSRGLQLINQPQHF. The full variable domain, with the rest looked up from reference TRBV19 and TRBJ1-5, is DGGITQSPKYLFRKEGQNVTLSCEQNLNHDAMYWYRQDPGQGLRLIYYSQIVNDFQKGDIAEGYSVSREKKESFPLTVTSAQKNPTAFYLCASTSRGLQLINQPQHFGDGTRLSIL.

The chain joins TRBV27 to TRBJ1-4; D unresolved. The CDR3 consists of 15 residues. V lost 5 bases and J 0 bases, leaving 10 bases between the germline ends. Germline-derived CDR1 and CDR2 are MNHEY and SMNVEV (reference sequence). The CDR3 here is CASSPRATTNEKLFF. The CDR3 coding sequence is TGTGCCAGCAGTCCAAGGGCAACAACTAATGAAAAACTGTTTTTT.

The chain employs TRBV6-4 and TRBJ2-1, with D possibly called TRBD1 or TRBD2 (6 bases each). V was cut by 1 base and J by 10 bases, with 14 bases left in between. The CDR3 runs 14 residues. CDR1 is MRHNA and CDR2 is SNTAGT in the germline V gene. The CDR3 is CASSDLWGAGEQFF. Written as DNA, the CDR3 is TGTGCCAGCAGTGACTTGTGGGGGGCAGGAGAGCAGTTCTTC.

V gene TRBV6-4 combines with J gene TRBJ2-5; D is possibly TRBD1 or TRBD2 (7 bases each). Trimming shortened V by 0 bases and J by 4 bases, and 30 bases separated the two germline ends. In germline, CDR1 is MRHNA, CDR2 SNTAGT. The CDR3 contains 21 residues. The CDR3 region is CASSDSWGTSPLQGRGETQYF. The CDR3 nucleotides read TGTGCCAGCAGTGACTCGTGGGGGACGTCCCCACTACAGGGGAGGGGAGAGACCCAGTACTTC.

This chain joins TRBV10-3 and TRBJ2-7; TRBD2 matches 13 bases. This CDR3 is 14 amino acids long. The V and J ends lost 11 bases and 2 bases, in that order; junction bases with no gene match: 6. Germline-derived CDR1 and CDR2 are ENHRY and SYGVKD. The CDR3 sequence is CAARTSGGAYEQYF. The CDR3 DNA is TGTGCCGCCCGGACTAGCGGGGGAGCCTACGAGCAGTACTTC.

The CDR3 DNA is TGTGCCAGTAGTATACCGACAGGGGACATTCAGTACTTC. This gives the protein CASSIPTGDIQYF. The genes are TRBV19 and TRBJ2-4; 8 bases agree with TRBD1. The V gene end was trimmed by 2 bases and the J gene end by 8 bases; junction bases not matched to a gene: 2. CDR3 length: 13 amino acids. The germline V gene has CDR1 LNHDA and CDR2 SQIVND (reference sequence).

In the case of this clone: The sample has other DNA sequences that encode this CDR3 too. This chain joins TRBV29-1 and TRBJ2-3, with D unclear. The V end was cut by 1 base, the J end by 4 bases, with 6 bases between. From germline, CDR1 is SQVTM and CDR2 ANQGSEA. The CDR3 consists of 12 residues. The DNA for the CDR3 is TGCAGCGTTGAAGCAGGTGCAGATACGCAGTATTTT. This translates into CSVEAGADTQYF.

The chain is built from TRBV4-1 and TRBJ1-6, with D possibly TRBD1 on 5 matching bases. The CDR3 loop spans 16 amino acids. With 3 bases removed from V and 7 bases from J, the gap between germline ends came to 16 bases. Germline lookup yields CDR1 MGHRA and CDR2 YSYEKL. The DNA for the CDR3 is TGCGCCAGCAGCCAGATACCCCCAGGGTTGAATTCACCCCTCCACTTT. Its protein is CASSQIPPGLNSPLHF.

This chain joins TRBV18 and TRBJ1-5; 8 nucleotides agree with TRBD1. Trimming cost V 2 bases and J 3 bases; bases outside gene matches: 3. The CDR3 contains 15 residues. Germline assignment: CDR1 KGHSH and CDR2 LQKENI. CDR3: CASSPSDRDNQPQHF. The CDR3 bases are TGTGCCAGCTCACCATCGGACAGGGACAATCAGCCCCAGCATTTT.

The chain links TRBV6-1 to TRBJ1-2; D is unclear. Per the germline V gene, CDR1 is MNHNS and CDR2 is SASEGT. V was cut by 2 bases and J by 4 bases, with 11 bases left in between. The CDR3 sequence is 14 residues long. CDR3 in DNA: TGTGCCAGCAGTGAATCCTACACTAGCTATGGCTACACCTTC. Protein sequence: CASSESYTSYGYTF.

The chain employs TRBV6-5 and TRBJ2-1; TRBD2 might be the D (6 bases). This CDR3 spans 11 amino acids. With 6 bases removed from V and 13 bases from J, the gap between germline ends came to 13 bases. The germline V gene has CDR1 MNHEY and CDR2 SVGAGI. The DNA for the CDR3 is TGTGCCAGCAGCCGACTAGGGATTCAGTTCTTC. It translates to CASSRLGIQFF.

CDR3 DNA: TGCGCCAGCAGCGGACTAGCGTACAATGAGCAGTTCTTC. Its protein product is CASSGLAYNEQFF. The V call is TRBV5-1, the J call TRBJ2-1; 9 nucleotides align to TRBD2. Trimming removed 4 bases from V and 4 bases from J; junction bases left unmatched: 0. Germline CDR1 and CDR2: SGHRS and YFSETQ. This CDR3 has 13 amino acids.

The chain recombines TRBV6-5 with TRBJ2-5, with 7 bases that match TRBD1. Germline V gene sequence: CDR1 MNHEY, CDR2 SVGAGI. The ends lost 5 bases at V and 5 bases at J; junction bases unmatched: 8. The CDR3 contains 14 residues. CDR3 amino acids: CASSDRAPGETQYF. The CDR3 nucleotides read TGTGCCAGCAGTGACAGGGCTCCTGGGGAGACCCAGTACTTC.

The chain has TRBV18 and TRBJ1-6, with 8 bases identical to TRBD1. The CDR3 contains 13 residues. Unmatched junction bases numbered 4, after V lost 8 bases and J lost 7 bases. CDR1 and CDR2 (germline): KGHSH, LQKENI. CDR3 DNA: TGTGCCAGCAACGGACAGGGCAATTCACCCCTCCACTTT. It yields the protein CASNGQGNSPLHF.

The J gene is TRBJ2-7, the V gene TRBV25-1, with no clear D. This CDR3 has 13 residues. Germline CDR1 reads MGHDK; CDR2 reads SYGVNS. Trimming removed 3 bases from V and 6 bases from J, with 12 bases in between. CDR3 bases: TGTGCCAGCAGTGAGTCACATGGCATCGAGCAGTACTTC. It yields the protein CASSESHGIEQYF.

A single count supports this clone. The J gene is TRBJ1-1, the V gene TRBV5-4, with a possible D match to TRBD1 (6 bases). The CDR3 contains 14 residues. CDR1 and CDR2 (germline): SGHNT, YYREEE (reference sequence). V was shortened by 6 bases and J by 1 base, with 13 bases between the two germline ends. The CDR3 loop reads CASTLKGGNTEAFF. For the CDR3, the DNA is TGTGCCAGCACCCTCAAGGGGGGGAACACTGAAGCTTTCTTT.

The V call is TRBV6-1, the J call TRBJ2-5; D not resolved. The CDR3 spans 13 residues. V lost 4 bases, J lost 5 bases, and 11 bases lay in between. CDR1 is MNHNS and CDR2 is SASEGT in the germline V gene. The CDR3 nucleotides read TGTGCCAGCAGTGGGCTACCCCGGGAGACCCAGTACTTC. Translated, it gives CASSGLPRETQYF.

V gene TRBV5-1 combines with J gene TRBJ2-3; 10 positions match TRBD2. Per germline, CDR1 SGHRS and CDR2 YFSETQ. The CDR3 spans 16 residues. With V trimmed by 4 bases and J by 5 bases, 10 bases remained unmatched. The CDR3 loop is CASSARWSSGGDTQYF. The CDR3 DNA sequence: TGCGCCAGCAGCGCTAGGTGGTCTAGCGGGGGAGATACGCAGTATTTT.

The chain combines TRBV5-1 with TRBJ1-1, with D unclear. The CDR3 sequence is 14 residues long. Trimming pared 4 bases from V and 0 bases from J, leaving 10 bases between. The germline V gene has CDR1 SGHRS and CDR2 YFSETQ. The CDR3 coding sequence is TGCGCCAGCAGCCCGGGTAGGGTGAACACTGAAGCTTTCTTT. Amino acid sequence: CASSPGRVNTEAFF.

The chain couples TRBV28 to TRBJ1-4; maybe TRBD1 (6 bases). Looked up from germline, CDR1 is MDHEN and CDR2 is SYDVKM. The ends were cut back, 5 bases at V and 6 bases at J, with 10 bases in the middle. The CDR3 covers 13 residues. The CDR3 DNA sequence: TGTGCCAGCAGTAGGGGGGGCGATGAAAAACTGTTTTTT. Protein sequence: CASSRGGDEKLFF.

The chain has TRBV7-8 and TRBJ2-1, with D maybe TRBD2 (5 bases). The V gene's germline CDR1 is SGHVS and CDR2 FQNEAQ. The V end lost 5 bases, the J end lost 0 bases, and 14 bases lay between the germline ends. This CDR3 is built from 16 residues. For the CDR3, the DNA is TGTGCCAGCAGCCCCCGGCCGCGGGCCTCCTACAATGAGCAGTTCTTC. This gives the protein CASSPRPRASYNEQFF.

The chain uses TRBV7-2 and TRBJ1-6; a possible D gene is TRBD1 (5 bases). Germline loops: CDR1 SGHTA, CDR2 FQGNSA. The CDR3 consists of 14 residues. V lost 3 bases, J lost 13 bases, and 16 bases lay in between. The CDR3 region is CASSLGTAARPLHF. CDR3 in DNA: TGTGCCAGCAGCTTGGGGACTGCCGCCCGGCCCCTCCACTTT.

Here the CDR3 DNA reads TGTGCCAGCAGCGGAGGGGAAACTGAAGCTTTCTTT. This encodes CASSGGETEAFF. The rearrangement joins TRBV9 to TRBJ1-1; weak D call: TRBD1 (5 bases). The CDR3 loop spans 12 amino acids. Trimming pared 3 bases from V and 5 bases from J, leaving 8 bases between. CDR1 and CDR2 from the germline V gene are SGDLS and YYNGEE.

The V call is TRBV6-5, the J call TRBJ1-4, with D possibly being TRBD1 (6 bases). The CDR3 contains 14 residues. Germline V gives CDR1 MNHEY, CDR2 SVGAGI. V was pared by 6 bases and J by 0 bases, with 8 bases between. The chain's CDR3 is CASRDSTTNEKLFF. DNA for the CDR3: TGTGCCAGCAGGGACAGCACAACTAATGAAAAACTGTTTTTT.

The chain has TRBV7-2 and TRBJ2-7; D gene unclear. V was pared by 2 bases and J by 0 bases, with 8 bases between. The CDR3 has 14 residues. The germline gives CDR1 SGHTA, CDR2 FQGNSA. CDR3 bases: TGTGCCAGCAGCTTAACGGTGATCTCCTACGAGCAGTACTTC. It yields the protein CASSLTVISYEQYF.